Following are 15 T cell receptor beta chains from one sample sequenced in a study of T cell responses to AZD1222 COVID-19 vaccine. Sequenced by immunoSEQ multiplex PCR; TCRdb stores in-frame clones only, minus some. The sample table includes some 150,000 clones. Sequencing was done on a sample of peripheral blood. All receptors come from an adult in good health.

This chain uses TRBV9 with TRBJ1-1, with D possibly being TRBD1 (5 bases). The CDR3 is 12 amino acids. Germline values: CDR1 SGDLS, CDR2 YYNGEE. V was trimmed by 4 bases and J by 7 bases, leaving 11 bases between them. The CDR3 spells CASSRDRDEAFF. In DNA form, the CDR3 reads TGTGCCAGCAGCCGAGACAGAGATGAAGCTTTCTTT. The full variable domain, rest sourced from reference TRBV9 and TRBJ1-1, is DSGVTQTPKHLITATGQRVTLRCSPRSGDLSVYWYQQSLDQGLQFLIQYYNGEERAKGNILERFSAQQFPDLHSELNLSSLELGDSALYFCASSRDRDEAFFGQGTRLTVV.

The chain uses TRBV4-2 and TRBJ2-5; D is possibly TRBD2 (7 bases). The CDR3 has 13 residues. Germline assignment: CDR1 LGHNA and CDR2 YNFKEQ. Trimming shortened V by 7 bases and J by 5 bases, and 14 bases separated the two germline ends. Here the CDR3 reads CASKGGGKETQYF. The DNA for the CDR3 is TGTGCCAGCAAAGGGGGGGGGAAGGAGACCCAGTACTTC.

V and J are TRBV28 and TRBJ2-5; D uncertain. Trimming stripped 5 bases from V and 1 base from J, with 11 bases between. Germline assignment: CDR1 MDHEN and CDR2 SYDVKM. The CDR3 consists of 14 residues. CDR3 nucleotides: TGTGCCAGCAGTCTCCCAACAGCCCAAGAGACCCAGTACTTC. Translation gives CASSLPTAQETQYF.

The chain recombines TRBV2 with TRBJ2-2, with D possibly called TRBD1 or TRBD2 (5 bases each). Germline V gene data show CDR1 as SNHLY and CDR2 as FYNNEI. With 1 base removed from V and 3 bases from J, the gap between germline ends came to 9 bases. The CDR3 consists of 15 residues. The CDR3 reads CASSEDGTDTGELFF. CDR3 sequence (DNA): TGTGCCAGCAGTGAAGATGGGACGGACACCGGGGAGCTGTTTTTT.

This chain joins TRBV11-3 and TRBJ2-7; a weak D match, TRBD1 (6 bases). Germline V gene lookup returns CDR1 SGHNT and CDR2 YENEEA. V was cut by 4 bases and J by 6 bases, with 10 bases left in between. The CDR3 is 12 amino acids. The CDR3 sequence is CASSYRVGEQYF. The CDR3 nucleotides read TGTGCCAGCAGCTACAGGGTCGGCGAGCAGTACTTC.

V usage is TRBV29-1 and J usage is TRBJ1-2, with D possibly being TRBD1 (5 bases). Trimming removed 6 bases from V and 0 bases from J, with 11 bases in between. This CDR3 contains 13 residues. Germline V gene lookup returns CDR1 SQVTM and CDR2 ANQGSEA. The CDR3 DNA sequence: TGCAGCGTGAAGGAACAGGCTAACTATGGCTACACCTTC. Its protein product is CSVKEQANYGYTF.

The genes are TRBV4-1 and TRBJ1-1, with D perhaps TRBD1 (6 bases). The CDR3 extends over 14 amino acids. The V and J ends lost 3 bases and 8 bases respectively, with 16 bases between them. The germline gives CDR1 MGHRA, CDR2 YSYEKL. CDR3: CASSHQGRKIEAFF. CDR3 DNA: TGCGCCAGCAGCCACCAGGGGAGGAAGATAGAAGCTTTCTTT.

This chain joins TRBV2 and TRBJ2-2, with 13 nucleotides matching TRBD2. The junction had 8 bases not matched to a gene; V was cut back by 5 bases and J by 2 bases. Germline V gene sequence: CDR1 SNHLY, CDR2 FYNNEI. The CDR3 totals 18 residues. The CDR3 reads CASSYRTSGGPNTGELFF. CDR3 DNA sequence: TGTGCCAGCAGTTACCGGACTAGCGGGGGCCCTAACACCGGGGAGCTGTTTTTT.

The CDR3 protein is CASSSKDQPNQPQHF. DNA of the CDR3: TGCGCCAGCAGCTCGAAGGATCAGCCTAATCAGCCCCAGCATTTT. The J gene is TRBJ1-5, the V gene TRBV10-2; D is unresolved. CDR3 size: 15 residues. V shed 6 bases and J shed 4 bases, with 16 bases lying between them. CDR1 WSHSY and CDR2 SAAADI come from the germline V gene.

The V and J genes are TRBV6-5 and TRBJ1-2, with D possibly matching TRBD1 (5 bases). The germline V gene encodes CDR1 MNHEY and CDR2 SVGAGI. The length of the CDR3 is 13 residues. The V end lost 4 bases, the J end lost 1 base, and 7 bases lay between the germline ends. For the CDR3, the DNA is TGTGCCAGCAGTTCCGGACATAACTATGGCTACACCTTC. Protein: CASSSGHNYGYTF.

This rearrangement joins TRBV25-1 to TRBJ1-2; D unresolved. Germline loops: CDR1 MGHDK, CDR2 SYGVNS. The CDR3 is 18 residues long. With 1 base removed from V and 4 bases from J, the gap between germline ends came to 22 bases. CDR3 nucleotide sequence: TGTGCCAGCAGTGAATGGTTAGGGCCAACCCCCCGTGGCTATGGCTACACCTTC. Encoded protein: CASSEWLGPTPRGYGYTF.

This chain joins TRBV16 and TRBJ2-1; TRBD2 agrees at 8 bases. The CDR3 runs 17 residues. Germline V CDR1 and CDR2: KGHSY, FQNENV. J lost 5 bases, V lost 5 bases, and 14 bases had no gene match. CDR3 sequence: CASSFLGTREWDNEQFF. The CDR3 DNA reads as TGTGCCAGCAGCTTTTTGGGGACTAGAGAATGGGACAATGAGCAGTTCTTC. The whole variable domain, filled in from reference TRBV16 and TRBJ2-1, reads GEEVAQTPKHLVRGEGQKAKLYCAPIKGHSYVFWYQQVLKNEFKFLISFQNENVFDETGMPKERFSAKCLPNSPCSLEIQATKLEDSAVYFCASSFLGTREWDNEQFFGPGTRLTVL.

The chain uses TRBV7-3 and TRBJ2-5, with 8 bases lining up with TRBD1. V lost 5 bases and J lost 5; bases outside the gene matches: 7. Looked up from germline, CDR1 is SGHTA and CDR2 is FQGTGA. The CDR3 sequence is 14 residues long. The CDR3 spells CASSATGGWETQYF. In nucleotides, the CDR3 is TGTGCCAGCAGCGCTACAGGGGGTTGGGAGACCCAGTACTTC.

The chain has TRBV7-3 and TRBJ2-3; D is possibly TRBD2 (5 bases). The CDR3 runs to 16 residues. Germline lookup yields CDR1 SGHTA and CDR2 FQGTGA. Trimming took 1 base from V and 0 from J, leaving 11 bases between them. This CDR3 is CASSLIGRTSTDTQYF. CDR3 sequence (DNA): TGTGCCAGCAGCTTAATAGGCCGGACTAGCACAGATACGCAGTATTTT. Together with reference TRBV7-3 and TRBJ2-3, the CDR3 gives the full variable domain: GAGVSQTPSNKVTEKGKYVELRCDPISGHTALYWYRQSLGQGPEFLIYFQGTGAADDSGLPNDRFFAVRPEGSVSTLKIQRTERGDSAVYLCASSLIGRTSTDTQYFGPGTRLTVL.

The chain joins TRBV7-6 to TRBJ2-1; 7 bases align to TRBD2. Germline V gene data show CDR1 as SGHVS and CDR2 as FNYEAQ. This CDR3 is built from 12 residues. J was trimmed by 1 base and V by 11 bases; bases with no gene match: 2. Here the CDR3 reads CAERGSYNEQFF. DNA for the CDR3: TGTGCCGAGCGGGGATCCTACAATGAGCAGTTCTTC.